Each of the 12 T cell receptor beta chains below was sequenced from the same sample in a study of T cells in localized non-small cell lung cancer (TCRdb year 2020). The library was obtained by the immunoSEQ multiplex PCR assay. TCRdb holds this immuneACCESS table with in-frame rearrangements only. Some clones are missing; in checked studies, unresolved V genes explain under half, and the rest has no known cause. The sample records tens of thousands of clones, 60% to 80% of which are singletons. Clones ranked in the top ten supply around 16% of the sample. The source was peripheral blood, collected before any cancer treatment. The receptors here all came from a man aged 35-75 years with stage I squamous cell lung carcinoma.

V is TRBV4-2 and J is TRBJ1-2; TRBD1 agrees at 8 bases. Trimming cost V 4 bases and J 0 bases; bases outside gene matches: 1. Germline V lookup: CDR1 LGHNA, CDR2 YNFKEQ. The CDR3 has 14 residues. As DNA, the CDR3 is TGTGCCAGCAGCCGGACAGGGACTAACTATGGCTACACCTTC. Amino acid sequence: CASSRTGTNYGYTF.

The V and J genes are TRBV30 and TRBJ1-3; no definite D call. The CDR3 is 13 residues long. Trimming cost V 4 bases and J 2 bases, with 9 bases left between them. In germline, CDR1 is GTSNPN, CDR2 SVGIG (reference sequence). The CDR3 DNA reads TGTGCCTGGAACTCGGGGACTGGAAACACCATATATTTT. The encoded protein is CAWNSGTGNTIYF.

The chain couples TRBV6-6 to TRBJ1-6; D is possibly TRBD1 (6 bases). The germline V and J ends were trimmed by 5 bases and 6 bases, with 8 bases remaining between them. CDR3 size: 13 residues. Germline CDR1 reads MNHNY; CDR2 reads SVGAGI (reference sequence). The CDR3 region is CASSTGFNSPLHF. In DNA form, the CDR3 reads TGTGCCAGCAGTACAGGGTTTAATTCACCCCTCCACTTT.

The rearrangement joins TRBV11-2 to TRBJ1-2; 10 bases map to TRBD1. The CDR3 runs to 15 residues. Germline V gives CDR1 SGHAT, CDR2 FQNNGV. V trimming: 5 bases; J trimming: 6 bases; junction bases outside the gene matches: 9. CDR3 sequence: CASSPPGTGVNGYTF. In DNA, the CDR3 is TGTGCCAGCAGCCCCCCCGGGACAGGGGTTAATGGCTACACCTTC.

The chain is built from TRBV6-5 and TRBJ1-3; no clear D. This CDR3 region has 13 residues. CDR1 MNHEY and CDR2 SVGAGI come from the germline V gene. Trimming cost V 6 bases and J 4 bases, with 10 bases left between them. The CDR3 bases are TGTGCCAGCAGGAGGGCTGGAGGAAACACCATATATTTT. It translates to CASRRAGGNTIYF.

This clone occurred a few times. The chain links TRBV9 to TRBJ1-5; the D gene is possibly TRBD1 (6 bases). The ends were cut back, 0 bases at V and 6 bases at J, with 13 bases in the middle. This CDR3 region has 15 residues. From germline, CDR1 is SGDLS and CDR2 YYNGEE. CDR3 region: CASSVDGGQIQPQHF. CDR3 coding DNA: TGTGCCAGCAGCGTAGATGGGGGGCAGATTCAGCCCCAGCATTTT.

The chain carries TRBV4-1 and TRBJ2-3; D is ambiguous. The V gene's germline CDR1 is MGHRA and CDR2 YSYEKL. The CDR3 is made up of 16 amino acids. V lost 4 bases, J lost 6 bases, and 20 bases lay in between. CDR3 protein: CASSRLRSEGSDTQYF. DNA for the CDR3: TGCGCCAGCAGCCGCCTGCGGTCAGAAGGCAGTGATACGCAGTATTTT.

The V and J genes are TRBV4-3 and TRBJ2-2; 7 bases match TRBD1. The CDR3 length is 16 residues. V lost 0 bases, J lost 5 bases, and 6 bases stayed unmatched. Germline CDR1 LGHNA, CDR2 YSLEER. In nucleotides, the CDR3 is TGCGCCAGCAGCCAAGAAGGGGGCCGAAGGACCGGGGAGCTGTTTTTT. Protein: CASSQEGGRRTGELFF.

The chain joins TRBV28 to TRBJ2-7, with unresolved D. This CDR3 has 10 amino acids. From germline, CDR1 is MDHEN and CDR2 SYDVKM. V was pared by 7 bases and J by 3 bases, with 4 bases between. CDR3 sequence: CASNGYEQYF. Written as DNA, the CDR3 is TGTGCCAGCAACGGCTACGAGCAGTACTTC.

CDR3 nucleotides: TGTGCCAGCAGCATTACCTACGAGCAGTACTTC. As protein: CASSITYEQYF. The chain uses TRBV2 and TRBJ2-7; D not resolved. Between the trimmed V and J ends, which lost 6 bases and 2 bases, there was a span of 5 bases. The CDR3 sequence is 11 residues long. Germline V lookup: CDR1 SNHLY, CDR2 FYNNEI.

The chain employs TRBV2 and TRBJ1-3, with D possibly being TRBD1 (5 bases). CDR3 length: 14 residues. The germline V gene has CDR1 SNHLY and CDR2 FYNNEI. The germline V and J ends were trimmed by 4 bases and 4 bases, with 11 bases remaining between them. The CDR3 DNA reads as TGTGCCAGCAGTGTTGGGGGTTCAGGAAACACCATATATTTT. Translation: CASSVGGSGNTIYF.

The chain is built from TRBV7-2 and TRBJ2-1; TRBD1 is a possible D gene (6 bases). Germline CDR1 reads SGHTA; CDR2 reads FQGNSA. The ends were cut back, 1 base at V and 10 bases at J, with 11 bases in the middle. This CDR3 contains 13 residues. This CDR3 reads CASSLGQGLEQFF. The CDR3 DNA reads as TGTGCCAGCAGCTTAGGCCAGGGGTTGGAGCAGTTCTTC.